These 25 T cell receptor beta chains share one sample of origin, sequenced in a study of T cells in Graves' hyperthyroidism and ophthalmopathy. TCR beta CDR3 region amplification was performed from RNA transcripts. The study used the HTBI primer set for a first-round RT-PCR of the TCR CDR3. Using its own MiXCR run on the multiplex PCR reads, TCRdb lists one record per CDR3 protein. This repertoire shows around 400,000 distinct CDR3 sequences, around 13% found once; its top ten account for 9.2%. The sequenced material came from blood. The source of these receptors is a woman under 30 with Graves' hyperthyroidism.

The chain joins TRBV30 to TRBJ1-2; D unclear. Germline values: CDR1 GTSNPN, CDR2 SVGIG (reference sequence). The V gene lost 0 bases and the J gene lost 1 base, with 9 bases spanning the gap. The CDR3 length is 14 residues. DNA for the CDR3: TGTGCCTGGAGTGTCATCACAAGTAACTATGGCTACACCTTC. This sequence encodes CAWSVITSNYGYTF.

In this sample, this clonotype turned up many times. The J gene is TRBJ1-1, the V gene TRBV30; D unresolved. The germline gives CDR1 GTSNPN, CDR2 SVGIG (reference sequence). Between the trimmed V and J ends, which lost 3 bases and 3 bases, there was a span of 11 bases. This CDR3 region has 13 residues. The CDR3 nucleotides are TGTGCCTGGAGGGCCAAATTGGACACTGAAGCTTTCTTT. It encodes CAWRAKLDTEAFF.

J is TRBJ2-5 and V is TRBV5-6; 10 bases agree with TRBD2. V was clipped by 2 bases and J by 0 bases; unmatched bases: 13. Per the germline V gene, CDR1 is SGHDT and CDR2 is YYEEEE. This CDR3 is built from 19 residues. The CDR3 DNA is TGTGCCAGCAGCTTTTTTGAGCGGGGGGGAAAACTGTACCAAGAGACCCAGTACTTC. Translating it yields CASSFFERGGKLYQETQYF.

The gene calls are TRBV10-3 and TRBJ1-1; no reliable D call. The length of the CDR3 is 12 residues. V lost 4 bases to trimming and J lost 1 base, with 4 bases between them. Germline CDR1 reads ENHRY; CDR2 reads SYGVKD. As DNA, the CDR3 is TGTGCCATCAGTGCACAGAACACTGAAGCTTTCTTT. The encoded protein is CAISAQNTEAFF.

This clonotype was counted at least ten times. The chain is built from TRBV7-8 and TRBJ2-2, with 9 bases lining up with TRBD1. Germline trimming cut 1 base from V and 7 bases from J; bases unmatched to any gene: 4. CDR1 SGHVS and CDR2 FQNEAQ come from the germline V gene. CDR3 length equals 15 residues. CDR3 sequence reads: CASSLGTGVNGELFF. DNA of the CDR3: TGTGCCAGCAGCTTAGGGACAGGGGTTAACGGGGAGCTGTTTTTT.

The table lists this clonotype with a few counts. The chain employs TRBV28 and TRBJ2-5, with 10 bases fitting TRBD1. J lost 5 bases, V lost 8 bases, and 14 bases had no gene match. The CDR3 extends over 16 amino acids. Germline V gives CDR1 MDHEN, CDR2 SYDVKM. The CDR3 reads CASGNRQGAIMETQYF. In nucleotides, the CDR3 is TGTGCCAGCGGAAACCGACAGGGGGCGATTATGGAGACCCAGTACTTC.

At least ten counts were recorded for this clonotype. This chain connects TRBV6-2 or TRBV6-3 to TRBJ1-1; 8 nucleotides align to TRBD1. From germline, CDR1 is MNHEY and CDR2 SVGEGT. V shed 2 bases, J shed 6 bases, and the junction held 14 bases outside the gene matches. This CDR3 is built from 17 residues. CDR3 DNA: TGTGCCAGCAGTTACGGTTATTTGCGACAGACAGGGGCTGAAGCTTTCTTT. It translates to CASSYGYLRQTGAEAFF.

This clonotype has ten or more counts. The V and J genes are TRBV28 and TRBJ1-4; TRBD1 might be the D (5 bases). This CDR3 has 14 amino acids. Germline CDR1 is MDHEN and CDR2 is SYDVKM. Trimming removed 7 bases from V and 7 bases from J, with 16 bases in between. CDR3 loop: CASMWQGIGEKLFF. CDR3 nucleotide sequence: TGTGCCAGCATGTGGCAGGGCATCGGTGAAAAACTGTTTTTT.

Many counts were recorded for this clonotype. The J gene is TRBJ2-3, the V gene TRBV28, with 8 nucleotides matching TRBD1. Unmatched junction bases numbered 5, after V lost 1 base and J lost 2 bases. CDR3 length: 16 residues. Germline CDR1 and CDR2: MDHEN and SYDVKM. CDR3 DNA: TGTGCCAGCAGTTTATTTGGACAGGGAGCCACAGATACGCAGTATTTT. Its translation: CASSLFGQGATDTQYF.

The chain couples TRBV6-2 or TRBV6-3 to TRBJ1-2, with 9 bases fitting TRBD1. Germline CDR1 reads MNHEY; CDR2 reads SVGEGT. V shed 0 bases, J shed 2 bases, and the junction held 1 base outside the gene matches. This CDR3 region has 15 residues. The CDR3 loop is CASSYSGTGNYGYTF. CDR3 coding DNA: TGTGCCAGCAGTTACTCAGGGACAGGGAACTATGGCTACACCTTC.

The chain combines TRBV4-1 with TRBJ1-6; the D is unclear. CDR3 length: 16 residues. Germline CDR1 MGHRA, CDR2 YSYEKL. V was clipped by 1 base and J by 7 bases, with 14 bases between them. CDR3 nucleotide sequence: TGCGCCAGCAGCCAAGTCGGGAGCGGTGGAAATTCACCCCTCCACTTT. Translating gives CASSQVGSGGNSPLHF.

This clonotype is a singleton in its sample. J is TRBJ2-3 and V is TRBV9; perhaps TRBD1 as D (5 bases). The germline CDR1 and CDR2 sequences are SGDLS and YYNGEE. Trimming took off 0 bases at V and 5 bases at J, with 13 bases between the two ends. The CDR3 sequence is 15 residues long. The CDR3 bases are TGTGCCAGCAGCGTAGGACAGCAGTTCATAGATACGCAGTATTTT. Encoded protein: CASSVGQQFIDTQYF.

This clonotype was picked up a small number of times. The V call is TRBV10-3, the J call TRBJ2-7; D is uncertain. The CDR3 loop spans 11 amino acids. V gave up 1 base and J gave up 5 bases, with 3 bases separating them. In germline, CDR1 is ENHRY, CDR2 SYGVKD. The CDR3 DNA sequence: TGTGCCATCAGTGAGTTGAACGAGCAGTACTTC. Translating gives CAISELNEQYF.

This chain connects TRBV5-5 to TRBJ2-1; a possible D gene is TRBD2 (5 bases). Germline values: CDR1 SGHKS, CDR2 YYEKEE (reference sequence). The CDR3 consists of 17 residues. The V and J ends lost 3 bases and 4 bases respectively, with 20 bases between them. The CDR3 sequence: CASSWAVGETGYNEQFF. CDR3 in DNA: TGTGCCAGCAGCTGGGCGGTCGGGGAAACGGGGTACAATGAGCAGTTCTTC.

The V call is TRBV28, the J call TRBJ1-1, with 7 nucleotides matching TRBD1. V was pared by 3 bases and J by 6 bases, with 4 bases of the junction left unmatched. The length of the CDR3 is 13 residues. Germline CDR1 and CDR2: MDHEN and SYDVKM. As DNA, the CDR3 is TGTGCCAGCAGTTTGGAGGGGGCGTCTGAAGCTTTCTTT. It encodes CASSLEGASEAFF.

This clonotype was recorded at least ten times. The chain has TRBV10-3 and TRBJ2-7; D remains unclear. The V and J ends lost 7 bases and 0 bases respectively, with 10 bases between them. CDR3 length: 13 residues. The germline gives CDR1 ENHRY, CDR2 SYGVKD. CDR3 amino acids: CAITSDPSYEQYF. The CDR3, as DNA: TGTGCCATCACCTCAGATCCCTCCTACGAGCAGTACTTC.

The rearrangement uses TRBV14 and TRBJ2-7; D assignment may be TRBD1 or TRBD2 (5 bases each). The CDR3 has 14 amino acids. Trimming stripped 2 bases from V and 4 bases from J, with 12 bases between. Germline loops: CDR1 SGHDN, CDR2 FVKESK. The CDR3 loop reads CASSQLGDRYEQYF. CDR3 DNA sequence: TGTGCCAGCAGCCAATTGGGGGACCGATACGAGCAGTACTTC.

This clonotype was detected ten times or more. Here the CDR3 reads CASSLGLTYVGQPQHF. CDR3 in DNA: TGTGCCAGTAGTCTCGGACTCACATACGTTGGTCAGCCCCAGCATTTT. This sequence joins TRBV19 and TRBJ1-5; D is ambiguous. V was clipped by 5 bases and J by 6 bases, with 20 bases between them. The CDR3 extends over 16 amino acids. Germline V CDR1 and CDR2: LNHDA, SQIVND (reference sequence).

This clonotype was seen ten or more times. The J gene is TRBJ1-1, the V gene TRBV7-9, with unresolved D. The germline gives CDR1 SEHNR, CDR2 FQNEAQ (reference sequence). The CDR3 contains 12 residues. Deletions cut 1 base from V and 8 bases from J, with 8 bases between. The CDR3 reads CASSLEAEEAFF. Here the CDR3 DNA reads TGTGCCAGCAGCTTAGAGGCTGAGGAAGCTTTCTTT. The variable domain in full, completed from reference TRBV7-9 and TRBJ1-1, reads DTGVSQNPRHKITKRGQNVTFRCDPISEHNRLYWYRQTLGQGPEFLTYFQNEAQLEKSRLLSDRFSAERPKGSFSTLEIQRTEQGDSAMYLCASSLEAEEAFFGQGTRLTVV.

This clonotype was counted at least ten times. The rearrangement joins TRBV11-2 to TRBJ2-2; no definite D call. Germline assignment: CDR1 SGHAT and CDR2 FQNNGV. The CDR3 consists of 13 residues. Deletions cut 4 bases from V and 7 bases from J, with 10 bases between. DNA for the CDR3: TGTGCCAGCAGCTCAGCGATAGTCGGGGAGCTGTTTTTT. Protein: CASSSAIVGELFF.

The rearrangement uses TRBV19 and TRBJ1-1; a weak D match, TRBD1 (5 bases). The CDR3 has 12 residues. Germline CDR1 reads LNHDA; CDR2 reads SQIVND (reference sequence). The V end was cut by 3 bases, the J end by 6 bases, with 8 bases between. The CDR3 bases are TGTGCCAGTAGTATGGCAGGGTCTGAAGCTTTCTTT. Translated: CASSMAGSEAFF. The full variable domain, completed using reference TRBV19 and TRBJ1-1, is DGGITQSPKYLFRKEGQNVTLSCEQNLNHDAMYWYRQDPGQGLRLIYYSQIVNDFQKGDIAEGYSVSREKKESFPLTVTSAQKNPTAFYLCASSMAGSEAFFGQGTRLTVV.

A word on this clonotype: Compared with germline, one end of the junction differs, possibly owing to a read error. CDR3 sequence (DNA): TGTGCCAGCAGTGAACAGCGGGGGGGCCCCGGGGAGCTGCTTTTT. Its translation is CASSEQRGGPGELLF. This chain connects TRBV2 to TRBJ2-2; TRBD2 matches at 10 bases. The CDR3 totals 15 residues. CDR1 SNHLY and CDR2 FYNNEI come from the germline V gene.

This clonotype was counted at least ten times. The chain links TRBV2 to TRBJ1-3; tentative D call: TRBD1 (5 bases). The CDR3 sequence is 14 residues long. Germline CDR1 SNHLY, CDR2 FYNNEI. Trimming removed 7 bases at V and 6 bases at J, with 16 bases between. For the CDR3, the DNA is TGTGCCAGCATGGTAGACAGTGTTTTAAACACCATATATTTT. Amino acids: CASMVDSVLNTIYF.

This clonotype was counted many times. The rearrangement joins TRBV7-9 to TRBJ2-1; 10 nucleotides match TRBD1. Germline CDR1 is SEHNR and CDR2 is FQNEAQ (reference sequence). V gave up 6 bases and J gave up 5 bases; unmatched junction bases: 10. The CDR3 has 16 residues. CDR3 DNA: TGTGCCAGCAGATCCCGGGACAGGGGTTCCAACAATGAGCAGTTCTTC. As protein: CASRSRDRGSNNEQFF.

This clonotype was counted ten times or more. The gene calls are TRBV28 and TRBJ1-4, with 9 positions matching TRBD1. This CDR3 region has 14 residues. From germline, CDR1 is MDHEN and CDR2 SYDVKM. The trim removed 6 bases at V and 6 bases at J, leaving 5 bases unmatched. This CDR3 reads CASSQTGGYEKLFF. The CDR3 DNA reads TGTGCCAGCAGCCAGACAGGGGGTTATGAAAAACTGTTTTTT. The full variable domain, completed using reference TRBV28 and TRBJ1-4, is DVKVTQSSRYLVKRTGEKVFLECVQDMDHENMFWYRQDPGLGLRLIYFSYDVKMKEKGDIPEGYSVSREKKERFSLILESASTNQTSMYLCASSQTGGYEKLFFGSGTQLSVL.